These 21 T cell receptor beta chains came from one sample sequenced in a study of T cells in Graves' hyperthyroidism and ophthalmopathy. From RNA transcripts, TCR beta CDR3 regions were amplified. HTBI primers drove first-round RT-PCR of the TCR CDR3. TCRdb ran MiXCR on the multiplex PCR reads and lists one entry per CDR3 protein. The sample comprises 300,000 to 500,000 distinct CDR3 sequences, about 14% of which are singletons, and over 25% rests with the top ten. Sample: blood. These receptors all come from a man in his fifties or sixties with Graves' ophthalmopathy.

About this clonotype itself: This could be a read error, since a much larger clone is one nucleotide away. V and J are TRBV20-1 and TRBJ2-5; 9 positions agree with TRBD2. This CDR3 is built from 18 residues. Germline V lookup: CDR1 DFQATT, CDR2 SNEGSKA (reference sequence). V dropped 3 bases and J dropped 2; count of bases not matched to a gene: 16. The CDR3 DNA reads as TGCAGTGCTAGGTCCTCTAGCGGGACCTATATGGTACAAGAGACCCAGTACTTC. Protein sequence: CSARSSSGTYMVQETQYF.

This clonotype was observed a few times. The chain uses TRBV29-1 and TRBJ2-5; D not resolved. This CDR3 comprises 12 residues. The germline gives CDR1 SQVTM, CDR2 ANQGSEA. Trimming shortened V by 5 bases and J by 1 base, and 8 bases separated the two germline ends. The CDR3 DNA reads as TGCAGCGTTCGAGGAACCCAAGAGACCCAGTACTTC. Translation gives CSVRGTQETQYF.

Many counts were recorded for this clonotype. The rearrangement uses TRBV11-2 and TRBJ2-7; D is perhaps TRBD1 (6 bases). The CDR3 loop spans 15 amino acids. V was clipped by 5 bases and J by 0 bases, with 14 bases between them. The germline gives CDR1 SGHAT, CDR2 FQNNGV. This CDR3 is CASSKNRDNSYEQYF. In DNA form, the CDR3 reads TGTGCCAGCAGCAAAAACCGGGACAACTCCTACGAGCAGTACTTC.

This clonotype occurred many times. The chain links TRBV27 to TRBJ2-1; D gene unclear. The germline V gene has CDR1 MNHEY and CDR2 SMNVEV (reference sequence). This CDR3 has 14 residues. Trimming shortened V by 6 bases and J by 8 bases, and 17 bases separated the two germline ends. CDR3 protein: CASSRASEKDEQFF. In DNA, the CDR3 is TGTGCCAGCAGCCGGGCCTCGGAAAAGGATGAGCAGTTCTTC.

V is TRBV28 and J is TRBJ2-5; D may be TRBD1 (5 bases). Looked up from germline, CDR1 is MDHEN and CDR2 is SYDVKM. V was trimmed by 5 bases and J by 1 base, leaving 14 bases between them. The CDR3 sequence is 15 residues long. DNA of the CDR3: TGTGCCAGCAGTGAATTTGTGGGGCTCCAAGAGACCCAGTACTTC. It is translated as CASSEFVGLQETQYF.

A few counts support this clonotype. The chain has TRBV2 and TRBJ2-3; possible D gene TRBD2, 6 bases. Germline V gives CDR1 SNHLY, CDR2 FYNNEI. Trimming took 0 bases from V and 0 from J, leaving 7 bases between them. The CDR3 runs to 15 residues. CDR3 residues: CASSEAGTSTDTQYF. The DNA for the CDR3 is TGTGCCAGCAGTGAAGCGGGGACTAGCACAGATACGCAGTATTTT.

This clonotype was counted ten times or more. The chain employs TRBV9 and TRBJ1-1, with a tentative D call TRBD1 (5 bases). The CDR3 runs to 15 residues. Germline V gene sequence: CDR1 SGDLS, CDR2 YYNGEE. V shed 0 bases and J shed 5 bases, with 14 bases lying between them. The CDR3 region has the DNA TGTGCCAGCAGCGTAGTGGCAGGGTACGAGACTGAAGCTTTCTTT. It codes for CASSVVAGYETEAFF.

This clonotype was observed a few times. The chain couples TRBV12-3 or TRBV12-4 to TRBJ1-1; no definite D call. The V end was cut by 5 bases, the J end by 1 base, with 5 bases between. The CDR3 is 12 residues long. The CDR3 sequence: CASSLSNTEAFF. The CDR3 DNA is TGTGCCAGCAGTCTATCGAACACTGAAGCTTTCTTT.

In the case of this clonotype: A read error may be the cause here, since a much bigger clone is one base away. In this CDR3 the conserved last residue, phenylalanine or tryptophan, is missing, so a read error is likely. The chain uses TRBV11-2 and TRBJ2-7, with a possible D match to TRBD1 (6 bases). The CDR3 runs to 13 residues. V was trimmed by 4 bases and J by 5 bases, leaving 12 bases between them. Germline V gene lookup returns CDR1 SGHAT and CDR2 FQNNGV. The CDR3 protein is CASSSTGSHEQYL. The CDR3 region has the DNA TGTGCCAGCAGCTCTACAGGGAGCCACGAGCAGTACCTC.

The sample holds one count of this clonotype. This chain uses TRBV5-1 with TRBJ2-1, with 14 bases lining up with TRBD2. Germline trimming cut 2 bases from V and 8 bases from J; bases unmatched to any gene: 6. Germline CDR1 is SGHRS and CDR2 is YFSETQ. The CDR3 covers 16 residues. CDR3 protein: CASSLTGTSGRDEQFF. DNA for the CDR3: TGCGCCAGCAGCTTAACCGGGACTAGCGGGAGAGATGAGCAGTTCTTC.

The genes are TRBV27 and TRBJ1-2; weak D call: TRBD1 (6 bases). The CDR3 totals 16 residues. Trimming took 5 bases from V and 4 from J, leaving 20 bases between them. Germline loops: CDR1 MNHEY, CDR2 SMNVEV (reference sequence). CDR3 protein: CASSAQQGGSTYGYTF. CDR3 DNA: TGTGCCAGCAGTGCACAACAGGGAGGAAGTACCTATGGCTACACCTTC.

This clonotype has only a few counts. The V and J genes are TRBV19 and TRBJ2-2; no clear D. The V end lost 3 bases, the J end lost 6 bases, and 8 bases lay between the germline ends. The CDR3 loop spans 13 amino acids. Looked up from germline, CDR1 is LNHDA and CDR2 is SQIVND (reference sequence). The DNA of the CDR3 is TGTGCCAGTAGTATGCCCGGGTCCGGGGAGCTGTTTTTT. It codes for CASSMPGSGELFF.

This clonotype was detected a few times. CDR3 nucleotides: TGTGCCAGTAGTATCAGTATGAGGGGCGGCTACACCTTC. Translated, it gives CASSISMRGGYTF. J is TRBJ1-2 and V is TRBV19, with a weak D call TRBD1 (5 bases). CDR3 length equals 13 residues. CDR1 is LNHDA and CDR2 is SQIVND in the germline V gene (reference sequence). The V gene lost 3 bases and the J gene lost 8 bases, with 13 bases spanning the gap.

This clonotype occurred a few times. The rearrangement uses TRBV10-1 and TRBJ2-3; 7 bases fit TRBD2. There are 14 residues in the CDR3. Germline loops: CDR1 WNHNN, CDR2 SYGVQD (reference sequence). The V and J ends lost 5 bases and 2 bases, in that order; junction bases with no gene match: 4. The CDR3 bases are TGCGCCAGCAGTCAAGCGGGAAACACAGATACGCAGTATTTT. Translating it yields CASSQAGNTDTQYF.

V usage is TRBV15 and J usage is TRBJ1-6, with D uncertain. V shed 0 bases and J shed 8 bases, with 14 bases lying between them. The germline gives CDR1 LNHNV, CDR2 YYDKDF (reference sequence). This CDR3 is 16 amino acids long. The CDR3 DNA sequence: TGTGCCACCAGCAGAGAAACGCCCGGGGAGGATTCACCCCTCCACTTT. It yields the protein CATSRETPGEDSPLHF. Filled out from reference TRBV15 and TRBJ1-6, the complete variable domain reads DAMVIQNPRYQVTQFGKPVTLSCSQTLNHNVMYWYQQKSSQAPKLLFHYYDKDFNNEADTPDNFQSRRPNTSFCFLDIRSPGLGDTAMYLCATSRETPGEDSPLHFGNGTRLTVT.

This clonotype was detected ten times or more. V usage is TRBV20-1 and J usage is TRBJ2-5; D might be TRBD1 (5 bases). This CDR3 has 14 residues. Trimming shortened V by 0 bases and J by 5 bases, and 13 bases separated the two germline ends. CDR1 is DFQATT and CDR2 is SNEGSKA in the germline V gene (reference sequence). CDR3 in DNA: TGCAGTGCTAGAGAGATGGGGCGATACGAGACCCAGTACTTC. Translated, it gives CSAREMGRYETQYF.

In this sample, this clonotype turned up many times. V gene TRBV11-2 combines with J gene TRBJ1-1, with D tentatively TRBD1 (5 bases). Between the trimmed V and J ends, which lost 2 bases and 0 bases, there was a span of 13 bases. From germline, CDR1 is SGHAT and CDR2 FQNNGV. The CDR3 is made up of 16 amino acids. In nucleotides, the CDR3 is TGTGCCAGCAGCTTAAACGGGGGAGTCGTGAACACTGAAGCTTTCTTT. Translation gives CASSLNGGVVNTEAFF.

J is TRBJ1-1 and V is TRBV28; possibly TRBD1 for D (5 bases). CDR3 size: 14 residues. Germline CDR1 MDHEN, CDR2 SYDVKM. V was trimmed by 6 bases and J by 12 bases, leaving 23 bases between them. CDR3 loop: CASSSTRGLGKTFF. The CDR3 region has the DNA TGTGCCAGCAGCTCCACGAGGGGTCTCGGGAAAACTTTCTTT. Complete variable domain (other parts from reference TRBV28 and TRBJ1-1): DVKVTQSSRYLVKRTGEKVFLECVQDMDHENMFWYRQDPGLGLRLIYFSYDVKMKEKGDIPEGYSVSREKKERFSLILESASTNQTSMYLCASSSTRGLGKTFFGQGTRLTVV.

The V gene is TRBV24-1, the J gene TRBJ2-1, with 8 bases lining up with TRBD2. The V gene end was trimmed by 8 bases and the J gene end by 0 bases; junction bases not matched to a gene: 2. Germline V gene sequence: CDR1 KGHDR, CDR2 SFDVKD. This CDR3 is built from 14 residues. CDR3 region: CATTGTSSYNEQFF. Written as DNA, the CDR3 is TGTGCCACCACCGGGACTAGCTCCTACAATGAGCAGTTCTTC.

This clonotype was seen at least ten times. The chain is built from TRBV20-1 and TRBJ2-1, with 11 nucleotides matching TRBD2. CDR1 is DFQATT and CDR2 is SNEGSKA in the germline V gene (reference sequence). This CDR3 region has 15 residues. V lost 0 bases to trimming and J lost 13 bases; unmatched junction nucleotides: 11. CDR3 residues: CSARDVGTSGAGQFF. CDR3 sequence (DNA): TGCAGTGCTAGAGATGTCGGGACTAGCGGCGCAGGACAGTTCTTC.

This clonotype has ten or more counts. The chain is built from TRBV3-1 and TRBJ1-4; 8 nucleotides match TRBD1. This CDR3 is built from 13 residues. Looked up from germline, CDR1 is LGHDT and CDR2 is YNNKEL (reference sequence). J was trimmed by 7 bases and V by 7 bases; bases with no gene match: 5. The CDR3 bases are TGTGCCAGCACCCGACAGGGGACTGAAAAACTGTTTTTT. Amino acids: CASTRQGTEKLFF.